The 12 T cell receptor beta chains in this list originate from one sample, sequenced in a study of shared clonotypes between healthy human individuals. The method was immunoSEQ multiplex PCR; TCRdb's version includes in-frame clones alone and lacks a portion of them. The table lists just over 2,000,000 clones, about 94% of them singletons. Naive CD8 cells were CD45RO-negative, positively selected for CCR7, excluding terminally differentiated effector memory CD45RA+ cells. The sequenced material came from naive CD8+ T cells sorted from blood. The origin of the receptors is a man aged 18-30 years in good health.

V and J are TRBV28 and TRBJ2-3, with D maybe TRBD1 (6 bases). Trimming stripped 3 bases from V and 5 bases from J, with 12 bases between. The CDR3 runs 14 residues. CDR1 and CDR2 from the germline V gene are MDHEN and SYDVKM. The CDR3 spells CASSFLQGIDTQYF. The DNA of the CDR3 is TGTGCCAGCAGTTTCCTGCAGGGGATAGATACGCAGTATTTT. Full variable domain (outside the CDR3, taken from reference TRBV28 and TRBJ2-3): DVKVTQSSRYLVKRTGEKVFLECVQDMDHENMFWYRQDPGLGLRLIYFSYDVKMKEKGDIPEGYSVSREKKERFSLILESASTNQTSMYLCASSFLQGIDTQYFGPGTRLTVL.

The J gene is TRBJ1-2, the V gene TRBV11-2, with a weak D call TRBD1 (6 bases). The CDR3 contains 13 residues. V lost 5 bases to trimming and J lost 13 bases, with 20 bases between them. Germline V CDR1 and CDR2: SGHAT, FQNNGV. CDR3 protein: CASSLYGTFASTF. CDR3 sequence (DNA): TGTGCCAGCAGCCTTTACGGGACATTCGCGTCCACCTTC.

The J gene is TRBJ2-3, the V gene TRBV7-2, with 11 bases that match TRBD2. CDR1 and CDR2 (germline): SGHTA, FQGNSA. Trimming at V came to 5 bases and at J to 3 bases, leaving 4 bases not matched to a gene. The CDR3 spans 15 residues. CDR3 nucleotide sequence: TGTGCCAGCAGCCGAACTAGCGGGAGTACAGATACGCAGTATTTT. Protein sequence: CASSRTSGSTDTQYF.

Notes on this clone: Additional DNA sequences in this sample encode the identical CDR3. The chain uses TRBV4-1 and TRBJ2-2; the D is unclear. The length of the CDR3 is 14 residues. V was shortened by 0 bases and J by 2 bases, with 4 bases between the two germline ends. Germline values: CDR1 MGHRA, CDR2 YSYEKL. The CDR3 reads CASSQELNTGELFF. The DNA of the CDR3 is TGCGCCAGCAGCCAAGAATTAAACACCGGGGAGCTGTTTTTT.

CDR3 nucleotides: TGCGCCAGCAGCCAAGACCGTGGGGGAGGGGGCAATCAGCCCCAGCATTTT. Its translation is CASSQDRGGGGNQPQHF. The chain carries TRBV4-1 and TRBJ1-5, with D perhaps TRBD1 (5 bases). The V gene's germline CDR1 is MGHRA and CDR2 YSYEKL. The CDR3 covers 17 residues. V gave up 0 bases and J gave up 2 bases, with 14 bases separating them.

This clone came up once. This chain joins TRBV5-1 and TRBJ2-5; 12 bases agree with TRBD2. This CDR3 comprises 17 residues. The germline V gene has CDR1 SGHRS and CDR2 YFSETQ. The ends lost 3 bases at V and 3 bases at J; junction bases unmatched: 9. The CDR3 spells CASSWTSGDLFEETQYF. In nucleotides, the CDR3 is TGCGCCAGCAGCTGGACTAGCGGGGACCTATTTGAAGAGACCCAGTACTTC.

The chain recombines TRBV13 with TRBJ1-2, with 7 bases aligning to TRBD1. Germline V lookup: CDR1 PRHDT, CDR2 FYEKMQ (reference sequence). Losses at the gene ends were 5 bases for V and 1 base for J; bases not matched to a gene: 7. This CDR3 has 15 residues. The CDR3 protein is CASSHRTGLNYGYTF. CDR3 nucleotides: TGTGCCAGCAGCCACAGGACAGGTCTTAACTATGGCTACACCTTC.

The chain employs TRBV23-1 and TRBJ2-5; TRBD1 might be the D (6 bases). TRBV23-1 carries the ORF label, with uncertain function. The CDR3 is made up of 17 amino acids. V shed 4 bases and J shed 0 bases, with 18 bases lying between them. Here the CDR3 reads CASSRGRGKFHQETQYF. The DNA of the CDR3 is TGCGCCAGCAGTCGTGGAAGGGGGAAATTCCACCAAGAGACCCAGTACTTC.

The chain carries TRBV6-1 and TRBJ2-3; TRBD1 is a possible D gene (6 bases). Looked up from germline, CDR1 is MNHNS and CDR2 is SASEGT. The CDR3 has 13 residues. The V and J ends lost 6 bases and 0 bases respectively, with 7 bases between them. CDR3 nucleotides: TGTGCCAGCAGAGACAGGAGCACAGATACGCAGTATTTT. Translated, it gives CASRDRSTDTQYF.

This clone was seen a handful of times. CDR3 in DNA: TGTGCCAGCAGTCCCGAAGACAGGGTCTACGAGCAGTACTTC. It yields the protein CASSPEDRVYEQYF. V gene TRBV27 combines with J gene TRBJ2-7; TRBD1 aligns across 7 bases. The CDR3 covers 14 residues. Unmatched junction bases numbered 7, after V lost 5 bases and J lost 3 bases. Germline-derived CDR1 and CDR2 are MNHEY and SMNVEV (reference sequence).

V gene TRBV30 combines with J gene TRBJ2-7; D may be TRBD2 (5 bases). This CDR3 contains 14 residues. The V end was cut by 5 bases, the J end by 3 bases, with 17 bases between. The germline V gene has CDR1 GTSNPN and CDR2 SVGIG (reference sequence). The CDR3 region has the DNA TGTGCCTGGTCTGGACGGGAAATCGTCTACGAGCAGTACTTC. It is translated as CAWSGREIVYEQYF.

CDR3 protein: CASSIGPPGAGVSDTQYF. The CDR3 coding sequence is TGTGCCAGTAGTATAGGCCCCCCCGGGGCGGGAGTTTCAGATACGCAGTATTTT. V usage is TRBV19 and J usage is TRBJ2-3, with TRBD2 matching over 7 bases. The CDR3 runs to 18 residues. The J segment lost 4 bases and the V segment lost 1 base, leaving 14 bases of the junction unmatched. CDR1 is LNHDA, CDR2 SQIVND, per germline (reference sequence).